Presented here are 16 T cell receptor beta chains from one specimen sequenced in a study of cytomegalovirus exposure and HLA in healthy donors (dated 2017 in TCRdb). Libraries were made using the immunoSEQ multiplex PCR assay. For the multiplex PCR, a mixture combining 60 forward primers for TCR Vbeta segments and 13 reverse primers for TCR Jbeta segments was used. TCRdb took over this immuneACCESS table, retaining in-frame rearrangements with V and J assigned. Such tables are incomplete; in checked studies, under half of the missing clones stem from an unresolved V gene, and the remainder is unexplained. The sample table holds approximately 200,000 clones, of which 75% to 85% were seen once. The ten largest clones represent over 1.5% of the sample. The source material was PBMCs. Receptors originate from a girl aged 5-17 years in good health and CMV-seropositive.

The sample holds one count of this clone. This chain joins TRBV2 and TRBJ2-4; perhaps TRBD2 as D (5 bases). V was pared by 10 bases and J by 0 bases, with 19 bases between. The CDR3 consists of 16 residues. In germline, CDR1 is SNHLY, CDR2 FYNNEI. The CDR3 DNA reads TGTGCCACCGCCCGGTCGGGGATTCTAGCCAAAAACATTCAGTACTTC. Translation: CATARSGILAKNIQYF.

This chain uses TRBV25-1 with TRBJ2-5; 9 positions match TRBD1. The junction had 4 bases not matched to a gene; V was cut back by 3 bases and J by 2 bases. This CDR3 spans 15 amino acids. Germline V lookup: CDR1 MGHDK, CDR2 SYGVNS. The CDR3 region has the DNA TGTGCCAGCAGTGATCCGGGACAGGGACAAGAGACCCAGTACTTC. Its translation is CASSDPGQGQETQYF. Full variable domain (rest looked up from reference TRBV25-1 and TRBJ2-5): EADIYQTPRYLVIGTGKKITLECSQTMGHDKMYWYQQDPGMELHLIHYSYGVNSTEKGDLSSESTVSRIRTEHFPLTLESARPSHTSQYLCASSDPGQGQETQYFGPGTRLLVL.

The chain is built from TRBV5-6 and TRBJ2-1; a weak D match, TRBD2 (6 bases). Germline V CDR1 and CDR2: SGHDT, YYEEEE. The CDR3 consists of 15 residues. Trimming took off 4 bases at V and 0 bases at J, with 11 bases between the two ends. The CDR3 protein is CASSLPGGSYNEQFF. For the CDR3, the DNA is TGTGCCAGCAGCCTACCCGGGGGCTCCTACAATGAGCAGTTCTTC.

The genes are TRBV7-6 and TRBJ2-5; 7 bases align to TRBD2. The CDR3 covers 12 residues. CDR1 SGHVS and CDR2 FNYEAQ come from the germline V gene. Unmatched junction bases numbered 4, after V lost 5 bases and J lost 7 bases. CDR3 region: CASSPGGVTQYF. The DNA of the CDR3 is TGTGCCAGCAGCCCGGGGGGAGTGACCCAGTACTTC.

This clone has just one count. The chain employs TRBV7-2 and TRBJ2-4; D may be TRBD1 (5 bases). The CDR3 contains 15 residues. The germline CDR1 and CDR2 sequences are SGHTA and FQGNSA. V shed 0 bases and J shed 7 bases, with 13 bases lying between them. CDR3 nucleotides: TGTGCCAGCAGCTTAGCGGTAGGGGCTGGGAACATTCAGTACTTC. It is translated as CASSLAVGAGNIQYF.

This clone was seen only once. The genes are TRBV11-3 and TRBJ1-6, with a possible D match to TRBD1 (6 bases). The germline CDR1 and CDR2 sequences are SGHNT and YENEEA. V shed 2 bases and J shed 7 bases, with 15 bases lying between them. This CDR3 comprises 16 residues. The CDR3 reads CASSLTQGLGNSPLHF. The CDR3 DNA sequence: TGTGCCAGCAGCTTAACCCAGGGGCTGGGAAATTCACCCCTCCACTTT.

The rearrangement uses TRBV7-6 and TRBJ2-5; 11 bases align to TRBD2. Germline V gene sequence: CDR1 SGHVS, CDR2 FNYEAQ. J was trimmed by 5 bases and V by 3 bases; bases with no gene match: 11. The CDR3 runs 17 residues. CDR3: CASSFLDIAGGRETQYF. For the CDR3, the DNA is TGTGCCAGCAGCTTTCTCGACATAGCGGGGGGGCGGGAGACCCAGTACTTC.

This chain uses TRBV12-5 with TRBJ2-1, with 8 bases aligning to TRBD1. Losses at the gene ends were 7 bases for V and 4 bases for J; bases not matched to a gene: 6. This CDR3 has 14 residues. Germline values: CDR1 LGHNT, CDR2 FRNRAP. CDR3 in amino acids: CASVPGQAYNEQFF. The CDR3 DNA reads as TGTGCTAGTGTTCCGGGACAGGCGTACAATGAGCAGTTCTTC. Combining the CDR3 with reference TRBV12-5 and TRBJ2-1 gives the whole variable domain DARVTQTPRHKVTEMGQEVTMRCQPILGHNTVFWYRQTMMQGLELLAYFRNRAPLDDSGMPKDRFSAEMPDATLATLKIQPSEPRDSAVYFCASVPGQAYNEQFFGPGTRLTVL.

V gene TRBV18 combines with J gene TRBJ2-5, with 11 nucleotides matching TRBD2. The CDR3 is 16 residues long. Germline V gene lookup returns CDR1 KGHSH and CDR2 LQKENI. Trimming cost V 1 base and J 1 base; bases outside gene matches: 2. Written as DNA, the CDR3 is TGTGCCAGCTCACCACGACTAGCGGGGCCCCAAGAGACCCAGTACTTC. This gives the protein CASSPRLAGPQETQYF.

The chain carries TRBV4-2 and TRBJ2-1, with 11 bases lining up with TRBD2. Germline loops: CDR1 LGHNA, CDR2 YNFKEQ. The V gene end was trimmed by 8 bases and the J gene end by 2 bases; junction bases not matched to a gene: 11. This CDR3 has 17 amino acids. Written as DNA, the CDR3 is TGTGCCAGCTCCGGGGCTAGCGGGGGGACCCCCTACAATGAGCAGTTCTTC. This gives the protein CASSGASGGTPYNEQFF.

J is TRBJ1-4 and V is TRBV7-8; a weak D match, TRBD1 (5 bases). Trimming removed 0 bases at V and 0 bases at J, with 11 bases between. This CDR3 has 17 residues. Germline V gives CDR1 SGHVS, CDR2 FQNEAQ. DNA of the CDR3: TGTGCCAGCAGCTTAGCGGGAAGGGGCCCAACTAATGAAAAACTGTTTTTT. Amino acids: CASSLAGRGPTNEKLFF.

The CDR3 loop reads CASKDRVAGELFF. The CDR3 DNA follows: TGTGCCAGCAAGGACAGGGTGGCCGGGGAGCTGTTTTTT. J is TRBJ2-2 and V is TRBV25-1; 8 bases are shared with TRBD1. Per germline, CDR1 MGHDK and CDR2 SYGVNS. This CDR3 has 13 amino acids. V trimming: 7 bases; J trimming: 6 bases; junction bases outside the gene matches: 4.

The genes are TRBV29-1 and TRBJ1-1; tentatively, D is TRBD1 (5 bases). Per the germline V gene, CDR1 is SQVTM and CDR2 is ANQGSEA. V was pared by 7 bases and J by 5 bases, with 23 bases between. This CDR3 contains 15 residues. The CDR3: CSAREPGSSKTEAFF. The CDR3 nucleotides are TGCAGCGCACGTGAACCAGGGTCGTCGAAGACTGAAGCTTTCTTT.

CDR3 loop: CASHLGGVFNEQYF. In nucleotides, the CDR3 is TGCGCCAGCCACCTGGGCGGGGTTTTCAACGAGCAGTACTTC. The chain has TRBV10-2 and TRBJ2-5; D might be TRBD2 (6 bases). The DNA end favors TRBJ2-7, so the J call may be wrong. The germline V gene has CDR1 WSHSY and CDR2 SAAADI. This CDR3 spans 14 amino acids.

The V gene is TRBV2, the J gene TRBJ2-5, with 8 bases fitting TRBD1. The V and J ends lost 3 bases and 4 bases, in that order; junction bases with no gene match: 4. The CDR3 totals 14 residues. The V gene's germline CDR1 is SNHLY and CDR2 FYNNEI. The CDR3 coding sequence is TGTGCCAGCAGTGACACAGGGGGACGAGAGACCCAGTACTTC. It translates to CASSDTGGRETQYF.

V usage is TRBV27 and J usage is TRBJ2-7; TRBD1 aligns across 7 bases. There are 13 residues in the CDR3. V shed 4 bases, J shed 3 bases, and the junction held 3 bases outside the gene matches. The germline gives CDR1 MNHEY, CDR2 SMNVEV (reference sequence). CDR3: CASSSAGGYEQYF. The CDR3 bases are TGTGCCAGCAGTTCTGCAGGGGGCTACGAGCAGTACTTC.